Below are 10 T cell receptor beta chains sequenced from a single sample in a study of identifying expanded T cells in peripheral blood. TCRdb's table, derived via immunoSEQ multiplex PCR, lists solely in-frame clones and lacks some. The table includes some 78,000 clones, 84% detected once. The sequenced sample was blood. Receptors originate from a person between 18 and 75 years old in good health.

This clone was observed once. The chain joins TRBV11-3 to TRBJ2-7; D is perhaps TRBD1 or TRBD2 (5 bases each). Trimming pared 1 base from V and 2 bases from J, leaving 18 bases between. CDR3 length: 17 residues. The germline V gene has CDR1 SGHNT and CDR2 YENEEA. In DNA, the CDR3 is TGTGCCAGCAGCTTAGGAGGGACGCCCTCGTGGGCCTACGAGCAGTACTTC. It yields the protein CASSLGGTPSWAYEQYF.

This clone was counted a few times. The V gene is TRBV28, the J gene TRBJ2-7; 7 bases match TRBD2. CDR1 and CDR2 from the germline V gene are MDHEN and SYDVKM. This CDR3 contains 15 residues. After removal of 3 bases from V and 0 bases from J, the junction contained 5 bases not matched to a gene. This chain's CDR3 is CASSLSGDRSYEQYF. CDR3 nucleotides: TGTGCCAGCAGTTTGAGCGGGGATCGCTCCTACGAGCAGTACTTC.

The chain uses TRBV14 and TRBJ2-1; D possibly corresponds to TRBD1 (6 bases). The germline gives CDR1 SGHDN, CDR2 FVKESK. The CDR3 spans 15 residues. V dropped 4 bases and J dropped 4 bases, with 14 bases sitting between them. The CDR3 bases are TGTGCCAGCAGCCTCCTGGCAGGGGTATACAATGAGCAGTTCTTC. Translation: CASSLLAGVYNEQFF. The entire variable domain, with the rest obtained from reference TRBV14 and TRBJ2-1, is as follows: EAGVTQFPSHSVIEKGQTVTLRCDPISGHDNLYWYRRVMGKEIKFLLHFVKESKQDESGMPNNRFLAERTGGTYSTLKVQPAELEDSGVYFCASSLLAGVYNEQFFGPGTRLTVL.

This clone was counted only a few times. The V call is TRBV6-5, the J call TRBJ1-1; the D gene is possibly TRBD1 (6 bases). Germline V gene lookup returns CDR1 MNHEY and CDR2 SVGAGI. The CDR3 spans 14 residues. Between the trimmed V and J ends, which lost 6 bases and 4 bases, there was a span of 15 bases. As DNA, the CDR3 is TGTGCCAGCAGCGACAGGATGGAGGGCACTGAAGCTTTCTTT. Its translation: CASSDRMEGTEAFF.

The chain links TRBV9 to TRBJ2-1; 9 bases agree with TRBD1. With 4 bases clipped from V and 7 bases from J, the junction kept 12 bases outside the gene matches. The CDR3 contains 16 residues. Germline-derived CDR1 and CDR2 are SGDLS and YYNGEE. CDR3 region: CASSTYSGTGKNEQFF. The CDR3 coding sequence is TGTGCCAGCAGCACATACTCCGGGACAGGGAAGAATGAGCAGTTCTTC.

The chain employs TRBV28 and TRBJ1-4, with D uncertain. The germline CDR1 and CDR2 sequences are MDHEN and SYDVKM. With 4 bases removed from V and 3 bases from J, the gap between germline ends came to 6 bases. This CDR3 region has 13 residues. CDR3 residues: CASSSGPNEKLFF. CDR3 sequence (DNA): TGTGCCAGCAGTTCCGGGCCTAATGAAAAACTGTTTTTT.

The V call is TRBV7-2, the J call TRBJ1-2, with D maybe TRBD1 (5 bases). CDR3 length: 16 residues. Trimming took off 1 base at V and 2 bases at J, with 14 bases between the two ends. Germline CDR1 and CDR2: SGHTA and FQGNSA. The CDR3 here is CASSLVRVSTNYGYTF. The CDR3 nucleotides read TGTGCCAGCAGCTTAGTCAGGGTATCAACAAACTATGGCTACACCTTC.

The chain is built from TRBV5-4 and TRBJ2-7, with TRBD2 identical over 8 bases. The trim removed 4 bases at V and 0 bases at J, leaving 12 bases unmatched. This CDR3 has 17 residues. Germline V gene sequence: CDR1 SGHNT, CDR2 YYREEE (reference sequence). DNA for the CDR3: TGTGCCAGCAGCCAAGGACTAGCCGGAGCGAGCTCCTACGAGCAGTACTTC. Its protein is CASSQGLAGASSYEQYF.

The chain is built from TRBV10-3 and TRBJ1-2; TRBD1 agrees at 8 bases. Germline V gene data show CDR1 as ENHRY and CDR2 as SYGVKD. V trimming: 6 bases; J trimming: 6 bases; junction bases outside the gene matches: 9. The CDR3 is 14 amino acids. CDR3 residues: CAIRHSDRVDGYTF. Written as DNA, the CDR3 is TGTGCCATCAGGCACTCGGACAGGGTCGATGGCTACACCTTC.

The rearrangement links TRBV7-2 to TRBJ2-1; TRBD2 aligns across 7 bases. The CDR3 has 15 residues. Per the germline V gene, CDR1 is SGHTA and CDR2 is FQGNSA. With 1 base clipped from V and 1 base from J, the junction kept 1 base outside the gene matches. The CDR3 DNA sequence: TGTGCCAGCAGCTTAGACGGGAGGTCCTACAATGAGCAGTTCTTC. This translates into CASSLDGRSYNEQFF. The full variable domain, completed using reference TRBV7-2 and TRBJ2-1, is GAGVSQSPSNKVTEKGKDVELRCDPISGHTALYWYRQSLGQGLEFLIYFQGNSAPDKSGLPSDRFSAERTGGSVSTLTIQRTQQEDSAVYLCASSLDGRSYNEQFFGPGTRLTVL.